Presented here are 30 T cell receptor beta chains from one specimen sequenced in a study of T cell repertoires in cytomegalovirus infection. No antigen is known for these receptors. TCRdb reanalysed the reads using MiXCR and keeps one entry per CDR3 protein. The table has about 890,000 distinct CDR3 sequences, around 30% seen once. Specimen: cultured CD8+ T cells from PBMCs, collected from culture after CMV antigen stimulation. Receptors were obtained from a human donor in good health (CMV status not recorded). Some clones in this sample may be carry-over from other donors' samples.

The chain recombines TRBV9 with TRBJ2-3; TRBD1 is a possible D gene (8 bases). The CDR3 extends over 17 amino acids. CDR1 is SGDLS, CDR2 YYNGEE, per germline. Trimming stripped 4 bases from V and 2 bases from J, with 20 bases between. The CDR3 region has the DNA TGTGCCAGCAGCCCAAAGGGAGGGACAGGTTACACAGATACGCAGTATTTT. Translating gives CASSPKGGTGYTDTQYF.

This clonotype was observed a handful of times. V is TRBV7-9 and J is TRBJ2-1; unclear D gene. The ends were cut back, 3 bases at V and 6 bases at J, with 12 bases in the middle. Germline CDR1 and CDR2: SEHNR and FQNEAQ (reference sequence). The CDR3 has 14 residues. This chain's CDR3 is CASSFIKSINEQFF. CDR3 DNA sequence: TGTGCCAGCAGCTTCATAAAATCCATCAATGAGCAGTTCTTC.

Ten or more counts support this clonotype. The rearrangement joins TRBV27 to TRBJ2-5; D possibly corresponds to TRBD2 (6 bases). This CDR3 comprises 14 residues. Germline CDR1 MNHEY, CDR2 SMNVEV (reference sequence). With 3 bases removed from V and 9 bases from J, the gap between germline ends came to 17 bases. The CDR3 loop reads CASSLRSGSGAQYF. In DNA, the CDR3 is TGTGCCAGCAGTTTGCGGAGCGGGTCGGGGGCCCAGTACTTC.

For this clonotype: This may come from a read error, since a much larger clone is one base off. The V and J genes are TRBV7-6 and TRBJ2-7; 11 nucleotides agree with TRBD1. The CDR3 runs to 16 residues. Germline V gene sequence: CDR1 SGHVS, CDR2 FNYEAQ. With V trimmed by 5 bases and J by 5 bases, 11 bases remained unmatched. The CDR3 region has the DNA TGTGCCAGCAGCACCGGGGACAGGGGGTTTACCCACGAGCAGTACTTC. Translating it yields CASSTGDRGFTHEQYF.

V gene TRBV5-3 combines with J gene TRBJ1-5; D might be TRBD1 (5 bases). TRBV5-3 qualifies as an ORF whose function is uncertain. The V end lost 8 bases, the J end lost 3 bases, and 15 bases lay between the germline ends. This CDR3 contains 14 residues. The CDR3 is CASSPDKLNQPQHF. CDR3 coding DNA: TGTGCCAGCAGCCCGGACAAGCTCAATCAGCCCCAGCATTTT.

This clonotype showed up just once. A much larger clone differs by one base, so this may be a read error. The chain combines TRBV5-4 with TRBJ1-1, with D perhaps matching TRBD1 (5 bases). Germline lookup yields CDR1 SGHNT and CDR2 YYREEE (reference sequence). The CDR3 has 15 amino acids. CDR3 sequence (DNA): TGTGCCAACAGCTTGGCCACGGGAGGGGTTACTGAAGCTTTCTTT. It specifies CANSLATGGVTEAFF.

The chain recombines TRBV4-1 with TRBJ1-2; D remains unclear. This CDR3 is built from 14 residues. The V gene's germline CDR1 is MGHRA and CDR2 YSYEKL. The V gene lost 0 bases and the J gene lost 4 bases, with 9 bases spanning the gap. The CDR3 sequence: CASSQDGQLYGYTF. In DNA form, the CDR3 reads TGCGCCAGCAGCCAAGATGGGCAGCTCTATGGCTACACCTTC.

The chain combines TRBV7-9 with TRBJ2-2; tentative D call: TRBD2 (5 bases). The CDR3 runs to 15 residues. Per germline, CDR1 SEHNR and CDR2 FQNEAQ (reference sequence). The V end was cut by 5 bases, the J end by 4 bases, with 14 bases between. CDR3 sequence reads: CASSLRDWSTGELFF. Written as DNA, the CDR3 is TGTGCCAGCAGCCTCCGGGATTGGAGCACCGGGGAGCTGTTTTTT.

The J gene is TRBJ2-7, the V gene TRBV7-3; the match to TRBD1 covers 7 bases. The CDR3 extends over 14 amino acids. Germline V CDR1 and CDR2: SGHTA, FQGTGA. The trim removed 5 bases at V and 5 bases at J, leaving 9 bases unmatched. The CDR3 DNA follows: TGTGCCAGCAGCCCGAGGGGGCTCCACCACGAGCAGTACTTC. Amino acid sequence: CASSPRGLHHEQYF. The full variable domain, rest sourced from reference TRBV7-3 and TRBJ2-7, is GAGVSQTPSNKVTEKGKYVELRCDPISGHTALYWYRQSLGQGPEFLIYFQGTGAADDSGLPNDRFFAVRPEGSVSTLKIQRTERGDSAVYLCASSPRGLHHEQYFGPGTRLTVT.

V is TRBV24-1 and J is TRBJ2-1; D tentatively reads TRBD1 or TRBD2 (5 bases each). Trimming stripped 5 bases from V and 5 bases from J, with 12 bases between. This CDR3 comprises 14 residues. CDR1 and CDR2 from the germline V gene are KGHDR and SFDVKD. CDR3 sequence: CATSAPGPDNEQFF. The CDR3 DNA sequence: TGTGCCACCAGTGCCCCGGGACCAGACAATGAGCAGTTCTTC.

This clonotype was picked up a small number of times. This chain connects TRBV4-1 to TRBJ2-3; D perhaps matches TRBD1 (6 bases). This CDR3 contains 16 residues. Germline V gene lookup returns CDR1 MGHRA and CDR2 YSYEKL. Deletions cut 0 bases from V and 4 bases from J, with 14 bases between. The DNA for the CDR3 is TGCGCCAGCAGCCAAGAGAGGGGGACAAGACCAGATACGCAGTATTTT. It encodes CASSQERGTRPDTQYF.

This clonotype was recorded a few times. The chain carries TRBV6-5 and TRBJ2-5; D unclear. Trimming removed 3 bases from V and 1 base from J, with 9 bases in between. The CDR3 length is 14 residues. Per germline, CDR1 MNHEY and CDR2 SVGAGI. As DNA, the CDR3 is TGTGCCAGCAGTTATGTGGATGGCCAAGAGACCCAGTACTTC. Translated, it gives CASSYVDGQETQYF.

This clonotype was counted only a few times. The V call is TRBV19, the J call TRBJ1-1, with D possibly being TRBD1 (6 bases). Looked up from germline, CDR1 is LNHDA and CDR2 is SQIVND (reference sequence). V lost 3 bases and J lost 0, with 11 bases in between. The CDR3 is 15 residues long. CDR3 bases: TGTGCCAGTAGTATTGATCAGGGGATGAACACTGAAGCTTTCTTT. It is translated as CASSIDQGMNTEAFF.

CDR3 sequence: CASSLPGAVGPEAFF. The DNA for the CDR3 is TGTGCCAGCAGCTTACCGGGAGCCGTGGGCCCTGAAGCTTTCTTT. The chain couples TRBV7-6 to TRBJ1-1; unclear D gene. Deletions cut 2 bases from V and 6 bases from J, with 16 bases between. In germline, CDR1 is SGHVS, CDR2 FNYEAQ. The CDR3 has 15 amino acids.

The chain couples TRBV27 to TRBJ1-6; D not resolved. V lost 0 bases and J 8 bases, leaving 11 bases between the germline ends. The CDR3 runs to 15 residues. Germline-derived CDR1 and CDR2 are MNHEY and SMNVEV (reference sequence). The CDR3 region has the DNA TGTGCCAGCAGTTTATCACAGTTAGCGGATTCACCCCTCCACTTT. Translation gives CASSLSQLADSPLHF.

The table lists this clonotype with many counts. The chain uses TRBV7-9 and TRBJ2-7, with D hard to call. This CDR3 has 11 amino acids. The V end was cut by 0 bases, the J end by 5 bases, with 2 bases between. In germline, CDR1 is SEHNR, CDR2 FQNEAQ (reference sequence). Here the CDR3 reads CASSLAHEQYF. The CDR3 region has the DNA TGTGCCAGCAGCTTAGCGCACGAGCAGTACTTC.

V usage is TRBV27 and J usage is TRBJ2-7; TRBD1 aligns across 8 bases. The CDR3 consists of 15 residues. Germline CDR1 MNHEY, CDR2 SMNVEV (reference sequence). V was clipped by 6 bases and J by 5 bases; unmatched bases: 12. CDR3 coding DNA: TGTGCCAGCAGCAATGGACAGGGTGTCATCCACGAGCAGTACTTC. Translated, it gives CASSNGQGVIHEQYF.

This clonotype occurred many times. The chain couples TRBV4-2 to TRBJ1-2; the D gene is possibly TRBD1 (6 bases). Germline-derived CDR1 and CDR2 are LGHNA and YNFKEQ. CDR3 length: 14 residues. V was clipped by 1 base and J by 5 bases, with 11 bases between them. The CDR3 DNA is TGTGCCAGCAGCCAAGCAGACAGGCCTTATGGCTACACCTTC. It is translated as CASSQADRPYGYTF.

The gene calls are TRBV5-6 and TRBJ2-7; perhaps TRBD1 as D (6 bases). In germline, CDR1 is SGHDT, CDR2 YYEEEE. Trimming removed 8 bases from V and 4 bases from J, with 25 bases in between. This CDR3 comprises 16 residues. CDR3 sequence (DNA): TGTGCCAGTAGGGGTTTGGAGGCTACAGGGTGGTACGAGCAGTACGTC. Translation gives CASRGLEATGWYEQYV.

In this sample, this clonotype turned up a few times. The genes are TRBV4-1 and TRBJ2-3; possibly TRBD1 for D (6 bases). The CDR3 consists of 17 residues. V lost 5 bases, J lost 2 bases, and 20 bases lay in between. Looked up from germline, CDR1 is MGHRA and CDR2 is YSYEKL. CDR3 nucleotide sequence: TGCGCCAGCAGCTCCCTCCCACCAGGGGAGAACACAGATACGCAGTATTTT. Translating gives CASSSLPPGENTDTQYF.

The V call is TRBV11-1, the J call TRBJ2-4; D call uncertain. Germline CDR1 and CDR2: SGHAT and FQDESV (reference sequence). The CDR3 covers 16 residues. V lost 7 bases and J 2 bases, leaving 18 bases between the germline ends. For the CDR3, the DNA is TGTGCCAGCACCTCCGGACGAGAACTAACCAAAAACATTCAGTACTTC. Its protein product is CASTSGRELTKNIQYF.

This chain connects TRBV27 to TRBJ2-7, with 7 bases lining up with TRBD2. The CDR3 loop spans 13 amino acids. V trimming: 8 bases; J trimming: 3 bases; junction bases outside the gene matches: 7. CDR1 MNHEY and CDR2 SMNVEV come from the germline V gene (reference sequence). Here the CDR3 DNA reads TGTGCCAGCCGGCAAGCGGGGAGCTACGAGCAGTACTTC. This translates into CASRQAGSYEQYF.

A note on this clonotype: Possible read error: a much larger clone is one base away. This chain connects TRBV7-2 to TRBJ2-3; D is unresolved. This CDR3 spans 13 amino acids. Germline CDR1 SGHTA, CDR2 FQGNSA. The CDR3 DNA reads TGTGCCAGGAGCTTAGTCCGCACAGATACGCAGTATTTT. This gives the protein CARSLVRTDTQYF.

This clonotype was seen only once. The gene calls are TRBV3-1 and TRBJ2-5, with 7 bases aligning to TRBD2. This CDR3 has 19 residues. Germline V gene lookup returns CDR1 LGHDT and CDR2 YNNKEL (reference sequence). J gave up 1 base and V 0 bases, and 14 bases lay outside the gene matches. As DNA, the CDR3 is TGTGCCAGCAGCCAAGATCAGGTCGAGCGGGGCATCCTCCAAGAGACCCAGTACTTC. Residues: CASSQDQVERGILQETQYF.

The chain uses TRBV12-3 or TRBV12-4 and TRBJ2-2; TRBD1 is a possible D gene (5 bases). Trimming removed 4 bases from V and 3 bases from J, with 15 bases in between. The CDR3 is made up of 16 amino acids. CDR3 coding DNA: TGTGCCAGCAGTTCCTCCATGTCAGGGTACACCGGGGAGCTGTTTTTT. Amino acid sequence: CASSSSMSGYTGELFF.

This clonotype was found a few times. The chain carries TRBV9 and TRBJ1-3; TRBD1 matches at 8 bases. Germline values: CDR1 SGDLS, CDR2 YYNGEE. The V gene end was trimmed by 1 base and the J gene end by 4 bases; junction bases not matched to a gene: 7. This CDR3 comprises 16 residues. CDR3 coding DNA: TGTGCCAGCAGCGTATCCGGGACAGGCGCGGGAAACACCATATATTTT. Translated: CASSVSGTGAGNTIYF.

V and J are TRBV14 and TRBJ2-7; D gene uncertain. The CDR3 covers 15 residues. V lost 1 base and J lost 1, with 11 bases in between. Germline CDR1 and CDR2: SGHDN and FVKESK. The CDR3 nucleotides are TGTGCCAGCAGCCAAGTCCCGGGTGGATCCTACGAGCAGTACTTC. It codes for CASSQVPGGSYEQYF.

This clonotype was counted only a few times. The chain has TRBV7-2 and TRBJ2-1; 7 bases match TRBD2. This CDR3 has 16 residues. The ends lost 2 bases at V and 3 bases at J; junction bases unmatched: 7. Germline V gene data show CDR1 as SGHTA and CDR2 as FQGNSA. This CDR3 reads CASSLRAGDYYNEQFF. The CDR3 region has the DNA TGTGCCAGCAGCTTAAGGGCGGGGGATTACTACAATGAGCAGTTCTTC.

The chain uses TRBV5-4 and TRBJ2-7; D unclear. The CDR3 is 8 amino acids. Looked up from germline, CDR1 is SGHNT and CDR2 is YYREEE (reference sequence). With 1 base removed from V and 10 bases from J, the gap between germline ends came to 0 bases. DNA for the CDR3: TGTGCCAGCAGCTTGCAGTACGTC. Amino acid sequence: CASSLQYV.

This clonotype was observed a handful of times. This chain uses TRBV6-2 or TRBV6-3 with TRBJ2-7, with 8 bases aligning to TRBD2. Germline loops: CDR1 MNHEY, CDR2 SVGEGT. CDR3 length: 17 amino acids. The junction had 12 bases not matched to a gene; V was cut back by 5 bases and J by 0 bases. The CDR3 loop is CASSGLGGARFSYEQYV. The CDR3 bases are TGTGCCAGCAGTGGCCTCGGGGGGGCCCGCTTCTCCTACGAGCAGTACGTC.